A selection of T cell receptor beta chains follows, all from one sample in a study of T cell therapy after organ transplantation. Here immunoSEQ multiplex PCR was the method, and the copy in TCRdb shows in-frame clones only, minus some. The top ten hold roughly a third of the sample, which has some 17,000 clones, about 85% seen once. These receptors have no identified antigens. Source: CD8+ T cells from blood, taken after autologous CMV-specific T cell therapy. These receptors came from a human patient who had received a solid organ transplant and had CMV disease. Some of the T cells might come from the graft donor. CDR3s include the opening cysteine and the closing phenylalanine or tryptophan. A D gene is named only where the DNA matches it firmly. Part of the rows lack a size; the others show once, few, many or a class for expanded clones.

D gene: TRBD1
J gene: TRBJ2-1
clone size: NA
V gene: TRBV5-1
CDR3 protein: CASSTGQGDEQFF
CDR3 DNA: TGCGCCAGCAGCACCGGACAGGGTGATGAGCAGTTCTTC

D gene: NA
J gene: TRBJ2-3
clone size: NA
V gene: TRBV11-1
CDR3 protein: CASSEGFGTDTQYF
CDR3 DNA: TGTGCCAGCAGCGAGGGATTTGGGACAGATACGCAGTATTTT

D gene: TRBD1
J gene: TRBJ1-4
clone size: NA
V gene: TRBV2
CDR3 protein: CASTDRGYEKLFF
CDR3 DNA: TGTGCCAGCACTGACAGGGGTTATGAAAAACTGTTTTTT

D gene: NA
J gene: TRBJ1-1
clone size: few
V gene: TRBV30
CDR3 protein: CAWTSGDWTEAFF
CDR3 DNA: TGTGCCTGGACTTCCGGGGATTGGACTGAAGCTTTCTTT

D gene: NA
J gene: TRBJ1-4
clone size: NA
V gene: TRBV11-2
CDR3 protein: CASSEGVGSGEKLFF
CDR3 DNA: TGTGCCAGCAGCGAGGGGGTGGGGTCCGGTGAAAAACTGTTTTTT

D gene: NA
J gene: TRBJ1-3
clone size: NA
V gene: TRBV6-6
CDR3 protein: CASTGGPLIPGNTIYF
CDR3 DNA: TGTGCCAGCACGGGGGGCCCACTAATCCCTGGAAACACCATATATTTT

D gene: NA
J gene: TRBJ2-7
clone size: NA
V gene: TRBV9
CDR3 protein: CASSVGKGPTYEQYF
CDR3 DNA: TGTGCCAGCAGCGTAGGAAAAGGGCCCACCTACGAGCAGTACTTC

D gene: NA
J gene: TRBJ2-1
clone size: NA
V gene: TRBV5-1
CDR3 protein: CASSLINEQFF
CDR3 DNA: TGCGCCAGCAGCTTGATAAATGAGCAGTTCTTC

D gene: NA
J gene: TRBJ2-7
clone size: NA
V gene: TRBV28
CDR3 protein: CASSQQRPFYEQYF
CDR3 DNA: TGTGCCAGCAGCCAACAAAGACCATTCTACGAGCAGTACTTC

D gene: NA
J gene: TRBJ1-1
clone size: NA
V gene: TRBV6-5
CDR3 protein: CASSHTRGVTEAFF
CDR3 DNA: TGTGCCAGCAGCCACACCCGGGGGGTCACTGAAGCTTTCTTT

D gene: NA
J gene: TRBJ1-1
clone size: NA
V gene: TRBV5-6
CDR3 protein: CASSLGGFLRNTEAFF
CDR3 DNA: TGTGCCAGCAGCTTGGGGGGGTTCCTAAGGAACACTGAAGCTTTCTTT

D gene: NA
J gene: TRBJ2-6
clone size: NA
V gene: TRBV19
CDR3 protein: CASRIGRYSGANVLTF
CDR3 DNA: TGTGCCAGCAGAATCGGACGGTACTCTGGGGCCAACGTCCTGACTTTC

D gene: TRBD1
J gene: TRBJ1-5
clone size: NA
V gene: TRBV18
CDR3 protein: CASSPTRGQRNQPQHF
CDR3 DNA: TGTGCCAGCTCACCGACACGGGGACAGAGGAATCAGCCCCAGCATTTT

D gene: NA
J gene: TRBJ2-3
clone size: NA
V gene: TRBV2
CDR3 protein: CASSTPSAGDTQYF
CDR3 DNA: TGTGCCAGCAGCACCCCGTCCGCGGGCGATACGCAGTATTTT

D gene: NA
J gene: TRBJ2-7
clone size: NA
V gene: TRBV6-5
CDR3 protein: CASSYVAGSYEQYF
CDR3 DNA: TGTGCCAGCAGTTACGTGGCAGGCTCCTACGAGCAGTACTTC

D gene: TRBD1
J gene: TRBJ2-7
clone size: NA
V gene: TRBV5-8
CDR3 protein: CASRSDRGHEQYF
CDR3 DNA: TGTGCCAGCAGGTCGGACAGGGGCCACGAGCAGTACTTC

D gene: TRBD1
J gene: TRBJ2-7
clone size: NA
V gene: TRBV4-3
CDR3 protein: CASSQYGQESYEQYF
CDR3 DNA: TGCGCCAGCAGCCAATACGGACAGGAGTCCTACGAGCAGTACTTC

D gene: NA
J gene: TRBJ2-7
clone size: once
V gene: TRBV18
CDR3 protein: CASSPPTASSYEQYF
CDR3 DNA: TGTGCCAGCTCACCACCTACAGCGAGCTCCTACGAGCAGTACTTC

D gene: NA
J gene: TRBJ1-5
clone size: NA
V gene: TRBV19
CDR3 protein: CASSIFAGPGQPQHF
CDR3 DNA: TGTGCCAGTAGTATTTTTGCCGGGCCCGGTCAGCCCCAGCATTTT

D gene: NA
J gene: TRBJ1-2
clone size: medium-sized
V gene: TRBV4-1
CDR3 protein: CASSAPFVLLTLVQGNYGYTF
CDR3 DNA: TGCGCCAGCAGCGCCCCTTTCGTGCTCCTGACGTTGGTTCAGGGGAACTATGGCTACACCTTC

D gene: NA
J gene: TRBJ1-1
clone size: NA
V gene: TRBV19
CDR3 protein: CASSITRDLNTEAFF
CDR3 DNA: TGTGCCAGTAGTATCACGAGAGACTTGAACACTGAAGCTTTCTTT

D gene: TRBD1
J gene: TRBJ2-7
clone size: NA
V gene: TRBV18
CDR3 protein: CASSPTGGSYEQYF
CDR3 DNA: TGTGCCAGCTCCCCGACAGGGGGGTCCTACGAGCAGTACTTC

D gene: NA
J gene: TRBJ1-2
clone size: NA
V gene: TRBV7-6
CDR3 protein: CASSSAPPAAHGYTF
CDR3 DNA: TGTGCCAGCAGCTCCGCTCCCCCCGCAGCCCATGGCTACACCTTC

D gene: TRBD1
J gene: TRBJ1-2
clone size: NA
V gene: TRBV9
CDR3 protein: CASSSLRTGIYGYTF
CDR3 DNA: TGTGCCAGCAGCTCCCTCCGGACAGGAATTTATGGCTACACCTTC

D gene: NA
J gene: TRBJ1-1
clone size: NA
V gene: TRBV4-3
CDR3 protein: CASSQDGGRRNTEAFF
CDR3 DNA: TGCGCCAGCAGCCAAGATGGAGGACGGAGGAACACTGAAGCTTTCTTT

D gene: NA
J gene: TRBJ1-1
clone size: NA
V gene: TRBV7-7
CDR3 protein: CASSLSVNTEAFF
CDR3 DNA: TGTGCTAGCAGCTTATCTGTGAACACTGAAGCTTTCTTT

D gene: NA
J gene: TRBJ2-1
clone size: few
V gene: TRBV9
CDR3 protein: CASSANRYNEQFF
CDR3 DNA: TGTGCCAGCAGCGCAAATCGGTACAATGAGCAGTTCTTC

D gene: NA
J gene: TRBJ1-3
clone size: NA
V gene: TRBV28
CDR3 protein: CASSEGRNSGNTIYF
CDR3 DNA: TGTGCCAGCAGTGAGGGACGGAACTCTGGAAACACCATATATTTT

D gene: NA
J gene: TRBJ1-5
clone size: NA
V gene: TRBV7-2
CDR3 protein: CASSLEDRSNQPQHF
CDR3 DNA: TGTGCCAGCAGCTTGGAGGACAGAAGCAATCAGCCCCAGCATTTT

D gene: NA
J gene: TRBJ1-2
clone size: few
V gene: TRBV4-3
CDR3 protein: CASSQDDQDYGYTF
CDR3 DNA: TGCGCCAGCAGCCAAGATGATCAGGACTATGGCTACACCTTC

D gene: NA
J gene: TRBJ2-1
clone size: NA
V gene: TRBV13
CDR3 protein: CASSFSSSEVDEQFF
CDR3 DNA: TGTGCCAGCAGCTTTTCCAGCTCCGAAGTCGATGAGCAGTTCTTC

D gene: TRBD1
J gene: TRBJ1-1
clone size: NA
V gene: TRBV19
CDR3 protein: CASRNPYRGLNTEAFF
CDR3 DNA: TGTGCCAGTAGAAACCCATACAGGGGGTTGAACACTGAAGCTTTCTTT

D gene: NA
J gene: TRBJ2-7
clone size: NA
V gene: TRBV13
CDR3 protein: CASRDRNYEQYF
CDR3 DNA: TGTGCCAGCAGGGACAGAAACTACGAGCAGTACTTC

D gene: NA
J gene: TRBJ2-5
clone size: once
V gene: TRBV13
CDR3 protein: CASSTPRAGETQYF
CDR3 DNA: TGTGCCAGCAGCACTCCACGGGCTGGGGAGACCCAGTACTTC

D gene: TRBD1
J gene: TRBJ2-5
clone size: NA
V gene: TRBV7-9
CDR3 protein: CASSTTGQRETQYF
CDR3 DNA: TGTGCCAGCAGCACGACAGGGCAAAGGGAGACCCAGTACTTC

D gene: NA
J gene: TRBJ1-5
clone size: NA
V gene: TRBV7-9
CDR3 protein: CASSDSLALAGREGQPQHF
CDR3 DNA: TGTGCCAGCAGCGATAGCTTAGCCCTGGCAGGGCGGGAAGGTCAGCCCCAGCATTTT

D gene: NA
J gene: TRBJ2-6
clone size: NA
V gene: TRBV6-4
CDR3 protein: CASSDSKGANVLTF
CDR3 DNA: TGTGCCAGCAGTGACTCGAAGGGGGCCAACGTCCTGACTTTC